The sequence of this TCR beta chain was determined in a study of cytomegalovirus exposure and HLA in healthy donors. General study findings and limits: Most TCR beta V segments were productive about 87% or about 30% of the time in an earlier analysis. CMV antigen specificity was confirmed in vitro for a few CMV-associated chains. Most likely, a cluster of highly shared sequence variants arose as a sequencing artifact.

Notes on this clone: The target antigen is unknown.

In germline, CDR1 is MNHEY, CDR2 SVGAGI. This CDR3 has 14 residues. V was pared by 6 bases and J by 3 bases, with 8 bases of the junction left unmatched. Researchers ran the PCR with 60 Vbeta and 13 Jbeta primers. Here immunoSEQ multiplex PCR was the method, and the copy in TCRdb shows in-frame clones only, minus some. The sample holds over 150,000 clones, about 68% seen once. The V and J genes are TRBV6-5 and TRBJ2-7, with 7 bases aligning to TRBD1. Sequencing used PBMCs. The TCR sequence derives from a man aged 30-40 years in good health and CMV-seronegative. The CDR3 region is CASSFEGQSYEQYF. The CDR3 nucleotides are TGTGCCAGCAGCTTCGAGGGACAGAGCTACGAGCAGTACTTC.